These 10 T cell receptor beta chains share one sample of origin, sequenced in a study of CD8 T cells in Susac syndrome. RNA amounts of roughly 0.45 to 1 ug underwent reverse transcription with random hexamers. TCRdb re-analysed the immunoSEQ multiplex PCR reads in MiXCR, keeping a single row per CDR3 protein. The sample has 180,000 or so distinct CDR3 sequences; 85% to 95% are singletons. The sample was CD4+ T cells from PBMCs. Receptor source: a human donor in good health.

The chain is built from TRBV5-1 and TRBJ2-1, with TRBD1 matching 7 bases. From germline, CDR1 is SGHRS and CDR2 YFSETQ. The CDR3 is made up of 13 amino acids. V was clipped by 2 bases and J by 7 bases; unmatched bases: 3. CDR3 nucleotides: TGCGCCAGCAGCTTAGGGGGCACAAATGAGCAGTTCTTC. Translating it yields CASSLGGTNEQFF. The complete variable domain, with remaining parts taken from reference TRBV5-1 and TRBJ2-1, reads KAGVTQTPRYLIKTRGQQVTLSCSPISGHRSVSWYQQTPGQGLQFLFEYFSETQRNKGNFPGRFSGRQFSNSRSEMNVSTLELGDSALYLCASSLGGTNEQFFGPGTRLTVL.

J is TRBJ1-2 and V is TRBV20-1; D not certain. The germline gives CDR1 DFQATT, CDR2 SNEGSKA (reference sequence). This CDR3 spans 14 amino acids. Trimming left V 0 bases short and J 2 bases short, with 10 bases between. The CDR3 sequence is CSARDPLQNYGYTF. In DNA form, the CDR3 reads TGCAGTGCTAGAGACCCGCTTCAGAACTATGGCTACACCTTC.

J is TRBJ1-6 and V is TRBV20-1; 9 bases align to TRBD1. From germline, CDR1 is DFQATT and CDR2 SNEGSKA (reference sequence). The CDR3 is 14 residues long. V lost 5 bases and J lost 5; bases outside the gene matches: 4. Here the CDR3 reads CSAGQGSNNSPLHF. The CDR3 DNA follows: TGCAGTGCTGGACAGGGGTCGAATAATTCACCCCTCCACTTT.

This clonotype was seen only a few times. The V gene is TRBV7-2, the J gene TRBJ2-1, with unresolved D. V lost 2 bases to trimming and J lost 8 bases, with 7 bases between them. The V gene's germline CDR1 is SGHTA and CDR2 FQGNSA. This CDR3 contains 12 residues. In DNA, the CDR3 is TGTGCCAGCAGCTTAACCCGTGATGAGCAGTTCTTC. Translated, it gives CASSLTRDEQFF. Full variable domain (outside the CDR3, taken from reference TRBV7-2 and TRBJ2-1): GAGVSQSPSNKVTEKGKDVELRCDPISGHTALYWYRQSLGQGLEFLIYFQGNSAPDKSGLPSDRFSAERTGGSVSTLTIQRTQQEDSAVYLCASSLTRDEQFFGPGTRLTVL.

This chain joins TRBV7-2 and TRBJ2-1; 9 nucleotides agree with TRBD2. CDR3 length: 15 amino acids. Per germline, CDR1 SGHTA and CDR2 FQGNSA. V gave up 1 base and J gave up 5 bases; unmatched junction bases: 3. The CDR3 reads CASSLDLAGNNEQFF. For the CDR3, the DNA is TGTGCCAGCAGCTTAGACCTAGCGGGGAACAATGAGCAGTTCTTC.

This chain uses TRBV5-1 with TRBJ2-2; D may be TRBD1 or TRBD2 (5 bases each). The germline V gene has CDR1 SGHRS and CDR2 YFSETQ. Trimming took 2 bases from V and 6 from J, leaving 11 bases between them. The CDR3 has 14 residues. CDR3 in DNA: TGCGCCAGCAGCTTCCGGGACCAGCCCGGGGAGCTGTTTTTT. Encoded protein: CASSFRDQPGELFF.

V usage is TRBV7-2 and J usage is TRBJ1-4; tentative D call: TRBD1 (5 bases). The V and J ends lost 5 bases and 5 bases respectively, with 12 bases between them. This CDR3 has 14 amino acids. Germline V gives CDR1 SGHTA, CDR2 FQGNSA. The CDR3 here is CASSPFNRNEKLFF. The CDR3 nucleotides are TGTGCCAGCAGCCCATTTAACAGGAATGAAAAACTGTTTTTT.

This clonotype was detected once. This sequence joins TRBV11-2 and TRBJ2-7; 9 bases agree with TRBD1. The CDR3 covers 14 residues. Per the germline V gene, CDR1 is SGHAT and CDR2 is FQNNGV. Losses at the gene ends were 10 bases for V and 0 bases for J; bases not matched to a gene: 7. As DNA, the CDR3 is TGTGCCACCCTGGGGACAGGGAGCTCCTACGAGCAGTACGTC. Its translation: CATLGTGSSYEQYV.

This chain's CDR3 is CASSLGVNEQFF. CDR3 in DNA: TGTGCCAGCAGCTTAGGGGTCAATGAGCAGTTCTTC. This chain connects TRBV7-3 to TRBJ2-1; the D is unclear. CDR1 and CDR2 from the germline V gene are SGHTA and FQGTGA. The CDR3 sequence is 12 residues long. Trimming took 2 bases from V and 6 from J, leaving 5 bases between them.

V and J are TRBV7-9 and TRBJ1-1; no clear D. The CDR3 has 13 residues. V was clipped by 2 bases and J by 5 bases, with 9 bases between them. CDR1 is SEHNR and CDR2 is FQNEAQ in the germline V gene (reference sequence). This CDR3 reads CASSLITGTEAFF. CDR3 nucleotide sequence: TGTGCCAGCAGCTTAATCACGGGAACTGAAGCTTTCTTT.